This entry lists 23 T cell receptor beta chains sequenced from one sample in a study of blood T cells in healthy people across ages. Alongside a J-beta primer mix, a sample-barcoded 5' primer served in a second PCR lasting 7 to 11 cycles. TCRdb used MiXCR to reprocess the 5' RACE reads, holding one entry per CDR3 protein. The table shows about 1.1 million distinct CDR3 sequences, with under 40% occurring only once. The sample consisted of blood. These receptors were taken from a man between 18 and 35 years old in good health.

The chain uses TRBV2 and TRBJ2-1; tentative D call: TRBD2 (5 bases). V lost 4 bases and J lost 0, with 10 bases in between. The CDR3 consists of 15 residues. The germline V gene has CDR1 SNHLY and CDR2 FYNNEI. This CDR3 is CASSVRAASYNEQFF. CDR3 nucleotide sequence: TGTGCCAGCAGTGTCCGAGCGGCCTCCTACAATGAGCAGTTCTTC.

This clonotype was seen only a few times. The genes are TRBV6-2 or TRBV6-3 and TRBJ2-1, with D tentatively TRBD1 (6 bases). CDR1 MNHEY and CDR2 SVGEGT come from the germline V gene. V shed 6 bases and J shed 13 bases, with 25 bases lying between them. This CDR3 is 15 amino acids long. CDR3 protein: CASRSAGVLQETQFF. The CDR3 DNA reads as TGTGCCAGCAGATCCGCAGGGGTCTTACAGGAGACCCAGTTCTTC.

The table lists this clonotype with a few counts. The rearrangement links TRBV6-2 or TRBV6-3 to TRBJ2-4, with D possibly being TRBD2 (6 bases). From germline, CDR1 is MNHEY and CDR2 SVGEGT. The ends were cut back, 2 bases at V and 8 bases at J, with 19 bases in the middle. CDR3 length: 16 residues. For the CDR3, the DNA is TGTGCCAGCAGTTACCGATACCTCCCGGGCGGGGACATTCAGTACTTC. Its protein is CASSYRYLPGGDIQYF.

This chain connects TRBV25-1 to TRBJ2-6, with D uncertain. The CDR3 extends over 12 amino acids. Germline V gene data show CDR1 as MGHDK and CDR2 as SYGVNS. Trimming cost V 11 bases and J 0 bases, with 5 bases left between them. The CDR3: CAVHSGANVLTF. CDR3 nucleotide sequence: TGTGCCGTCCACTCTGGGGCCAACGTCCTGACTTTC.

On this clonotype itself: One junction end disagrees with the germline gene, perhaps due to a read error. The chain joins TRBV2 to TRBJ2-5; D is undetermined. CDR3 size: 12 residues. CDR1 SNHLY and CDR2 FYNNEI come from the germline V gene. In DNA form, the CDR3 reads TGTGCCAGCAGGGAAGCGATGACTGGGCAGTACTTC. Encoded protein: CASREAMTGQYF.

The chain joins TRBV27 to TRBJ2-6; possible D gene TRBD1, 5 bases. Trimming removed 2 bases at V and 1 base at J, with 9 bases between. The CDR3 consists of 16 residues. Germline values: CDR1 MNHEY, CDR2 SMNVEV (reference sequence). The CDR3 DNA reads as TGTGCCAGCAGTTTAGTTTCAGGGTCTGGGGCCAACGTCCTGACTTTC. Amino acid sequence: CASSLVSGSGANVLTF.

This clonotype was found a few times. V is TRBV15 and J is TRBJ2-7, with a tentative D call TRBD1 (6 bases). This CDR3 region has 13 residues. Germline V gives CDR1 LNHNV, CDR2 YYDKDF (reference sequence). The V gene lost 1 base and the J gene lost 10 bases, with 14 bases spanning the gap. The CDR3 reads CATSRANRVPQYF. CDR3 coding DNA: TGTGCCACCAGCAGAGCAAACAGGGTCCCCCAGTACTTC.

This chain connects TRBV28 to TRBJ1-5; maybe TRBD1 (6 bases). This CDR3 is 14 amino acids long. The germline V gene has CDR1 MDHEN and CDR2 SYDVKM. V lost 6 bases, J lost 6 bases, and 15 bases lay in between. CDR3 in amino acids: CASSPRGGSQPQHF. CDR3 coding DNA: TGTGCCAGCAGCCCGCGGGGGGGCAGTCAGCCCCAGCATTTT.

The chain links TRBV7-2 to TRBJ2-1, with D uncertain. The CDR3 contains 15 residues. CDR1 and CDR2 (germline): SGHTA, FQGNSA. V lost 2 bases, J lost 9 bases, and 17 bases lay in between. Written as DNA, the CDR3 is TGTGCCAGCAGCTTAAACCCCAGAGAGGAAGGTGAGCAGTTCTTC. Residues: CASSLNPREEGEQFF.

This clonotype has only a few counts. V gene TRBV7-9 combines with J gene TRBJ1-2, with D possibly matching TRBD1 (6 bases). The CDR3 length is 12 residues. Germline V gene lookup returns CDR1 SEHNR and CDR2 FQNEAQ (reference sequence). Trimming shortened V by 10 bases and J by 6 bases, and 15 bases separated the two germline ends. CDR3 coding DNA: TGTGCCACCATCACAGGGTCAAATGGCTACACCTTC. Amino acids: CATITGSNGYTF. The full variable domain, in which reference TRBV7-9 and TRBJ1-2 provide the parts outside the CDR3, is DTGVSQNPRHKITKRGQNVTFRCDPISEHNRLYWYRQTLGQGPEFLTYFQNEAQLEKSRLLSDRFSAERPKGSFSTLEIQRTEQGDSAMYLCATITGSNGYTFGSGTRLTVV.

This clonotype was observed a few times. The chain carries TRBV5-4 and TRBJ2-4; D gene uncertain. The CDR3 is made up of 13 amino acids. Between the trimmed V and J ends, which lost 0 bases and 6 bases, there was a span of 7 bases. Germline values: CDR1 SGHNT, CDR2 YYREEE (reference sequence). CDR3 nucleotide sequence: TGTGCCAGCAGCTTGGACCAGAGAAACATTCAGTACTTC. This sequence encodes CASSLDQRNIQYF.

The V and J genes are TRBV7-3 and TRBJ2-3; 9 bases agree with TRBD2. CDR3 size: 18 residues. After removal of 2 bases from V and 5 bases from J, the junction contained 14 bases not matched to a gene. Germline CDR1 SGHTA, CDR2 FQGTGA. CDR3 protein: CASSLGAGGTSREDTQYF. The CDR3 bases are TGTGCCAGCAGCTTAGGAGCGGGGGGTACCTCGCGGGAAGATACGCAGTATTTT.

This clonotype was recorded a few times. This sequence joins TRBV20-1 and TRBJ1-1; TRBD1 might be the D (5 bases). CDR3 length: 13 amino acids. V was cut by 5 bases and J by 0 bases, with 10 bases left in between. Germline V lookup: CDR1 DFQATT, CDR2 SNEGSKA (reference sequence). The CDR3, as DNA: TGCAGTGCTTCACCACAGGTGAACACTGAAGCTTTCTTT. This codes for CSASPQVNTEAFF.

As concerns this clonotype: A read error may be the cause here, since a much bigger clone is one base away. CDR3 DNA: TGTGCCAGCAGCCCAGACAGTCACAATGAGCAGTACTTC. Translating it yields CASSPDSHNEQYF. The chain carries TRBV3-1 and TRBJ2-7; D perhaps matches TRBD1 (5 bases). Germline V lookup: CDR1 LGHDT, CDR2 YNNKEL (reference sequence). CDR3 length: 13 amino acids. V was shortened by 4 bases and J by 7 bases, with 14 bases between the two germline ends.

About this clonotype itself: The junction differs from germline at one of its ends, possibly a read error. V is TRBV5-1 and J is TRBJ1-1; 11 bases fit TRBD1. The CDR3 runs 15 residues. Germline CDR1 SGHRS, CDR2 YFSETQ. The CDR3 region has the DNA TGCGCCAGCAGCCCTGGGACAGGGGGAGGGACTGAAGTTTTCTTT. Its protein product is CASSPGTGGGTEVFF.

This clonotype has at least ten counts. The CDR3 is CASSLIGTDTQYF. CDR3 in DNA: TGTGCCAGCAGCTTAATTGGCACAGATACGCAGTATTTT. The rearrangement uses TRBV7-2 and TRBJ2-3; D uncertain. Germline V CDR1 and CDR2: SGHTA, FQGNSA. This CDR3 is built from 13 residues. The ends were cut back, 2 bases at V and 1 base at J, with 4 bases in the middle.

This chain connects TRBV6-2 or TRBV6-3 to TRBJ1-1; a possible D gene is TRBD1 (5 bases). The germline gives CDR1 MNHEY, CDR2 SVGEGT. The CDR3 consists of 16 residues. V was shortened by 2 bases and J by 3 bases, with 16 bases between the two germline ends. The CDR3 sequence is CASSYAQPLGDTEAFF. The CDR3 coding sequence is TGTGCCAGCAGTTACGCCCAACCTTTGGGGGACACTGAAGCTTTCTTT.

This clonotype was seen more than once but under ten times. The chain has TRBV5-1 and TRBJ2-3; the match to TRBD2 covers 10 bases. There are 16 residues in the CDR3. Trimming removed 2 bases from V and 6 bases from J; junction bases left unmatched: 9. Germline-derived CDR1 and CDR2 are SGHRS and YFSETQ. The CDR3 DNA reads TGCGCCAGCAGCTTCAGGCTAGCGGGGGACGGGGATACGCAGTATTTT. Residues: CASSFRLAGDGDTQYF.

This chain connects TRBV28 to TRBJ1-5; 10 bases align to TRBD1. V gave up 5 bases and J gave up 4 bases; unmatched junction bases: 5. The germline V gene has CDR1 MDHEN and CDR2 SYDVKM. The CDR3 spans 15 residues. The CDR3 bases are TGTGCCAGCAGTCCCGGGACAGGGGTGAATCAGCCCCAGCATTTT. Translated: CASSPGTGVNQPQHF.

V gene TRBV4-2 combines with J gene TRBJ1-4; D perhaps matches TRBD1 (5 bases). V lost 0 bases and J 0 bases, leaving 14 bases between the germline ends. The germline V gene has CDR1 LGHNA and CDR2 YNFKEQ. The CDR3 spans 18 residues. The CDR3 sequence is CASSQERQRGATNEKLFF. The DNA for the CDR3 is TGTGCCAGCAGCCAAGAAAGACAGAGGGGAGCAACTAATGAAAAACTGTTTTTT.

A few counts support this clonotype. DNA for the CDR3: TGTGCCAGCAGTCCGACAGAAAATCAGCCCCAGCATTTT. Protein product: CASSPTENQPQHF. This chain joins TRBV2 and TRBJ1-5; the D gene is possibly TRBD1 (5 bases). The germline CDR1 and CDR2 sequences are SNHLY and FYNNEI. The CDR3 is made up of 13 amino acids. Trimming left V 5 bases short and J 4 bases short, with 9 bases between.

In the case of this clonotype: Given a much more abundant clone one base away, this may be a read error. This rearrangement joins TRBV4-3 to TRBJ2-5, with D possibly being TRBD1 or TRBD2 (5 bases each). The J call may be faulty, since TRBJ2-1 better matches the DNA end. This CDR3 is built from 14 residues. Germline values: CDR1 LGHNA, CDR2 YSLEER. This chain's CDR3 is CASSTGTGRETQFF. CDR3 coding DNA: TGCGCCAGCAGCACGGGAACAGGAAGAGAGACCCAGTTCTTC.

The chain joins TRBV6-6 to TRBJ1-2; the match to TRBD1 covers 7 bases. Germline-derived CDR1 and CDR2 are MNHNY and SVGAGI (reference sequence). There are 14 residues in the CDR3. J gave up 8 bases and V 0 bases, and 6 bases lay outside the gene matches. CDR3 DNA sequence: TGTGCCAGCAGTTACTCTGAGGGGGCGGAGGGCTACACCTTC. Protein: CASSYSEGAEGYTF.